This T cell receptor beta chain was identified during a study of blood T cell repertoires in COVID-19. Study-level background: Specimens from acute and convalescent COVID-19 originated in the United States, Italy and Spain. T cells, B-cell-depleted T cells, or PBMCs supplied cDNA or gDNA.

In germline, CDR1 is SGHRS, CDR2 YFSETQ. V lost 2 bases and J lost 5; bases outside the gene matches: 16. This CDR3 has 18 residues. This clone occurred once. In the original workflow: Amplification of reference gene primers was used by the study to estimate nucleated cell counts. Assay: immunoSEQ multiplex PCR; the TCRdb copy retains only in-frame clones and omits some. V and J calls and clone size follow that table, whereas D and trimming were derived from the DNA. The sample yields around 100,000 clones, 80% to 85% seen once. The sequence derives from a woman in her seventies with acute or convalescent COVID-19. Sequenced material: peripheral blood. The rearrangement joins TRBV5-1 to TRBJ2-1; 7 bases are a match to TRBD2. CDR3 DNA: TGCGCCAGCAGCTTTTACGTGGGTGCGGGGGATCCCGACAATGAGCAGTTCTTC. Amino acids: CASSFYVGAGDPDNEQFF.